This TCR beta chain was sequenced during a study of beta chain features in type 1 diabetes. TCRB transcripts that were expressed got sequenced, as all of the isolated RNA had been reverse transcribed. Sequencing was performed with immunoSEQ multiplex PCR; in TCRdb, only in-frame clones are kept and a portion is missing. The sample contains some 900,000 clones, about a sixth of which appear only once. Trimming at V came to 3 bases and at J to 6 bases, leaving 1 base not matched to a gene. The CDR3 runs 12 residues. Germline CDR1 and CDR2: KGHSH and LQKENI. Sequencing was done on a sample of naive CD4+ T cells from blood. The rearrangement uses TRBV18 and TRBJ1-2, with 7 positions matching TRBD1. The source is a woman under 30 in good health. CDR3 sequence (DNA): TGTGCCAGCTCACCCGACAGGGATGGCTACACCTTC. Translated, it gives CASSPDRDGYTF.